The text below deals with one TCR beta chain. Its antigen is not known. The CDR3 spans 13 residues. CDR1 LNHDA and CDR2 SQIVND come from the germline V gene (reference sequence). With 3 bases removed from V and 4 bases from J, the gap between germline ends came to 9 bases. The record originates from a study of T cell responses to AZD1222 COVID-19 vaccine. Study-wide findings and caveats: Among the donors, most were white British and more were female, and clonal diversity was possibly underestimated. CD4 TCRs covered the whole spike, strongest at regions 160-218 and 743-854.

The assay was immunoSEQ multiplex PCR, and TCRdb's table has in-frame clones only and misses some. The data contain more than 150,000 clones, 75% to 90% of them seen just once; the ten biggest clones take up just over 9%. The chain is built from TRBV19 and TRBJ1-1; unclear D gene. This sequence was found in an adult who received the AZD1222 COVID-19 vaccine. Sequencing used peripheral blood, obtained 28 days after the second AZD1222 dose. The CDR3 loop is CASSMVGGTEAFF. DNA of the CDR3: TGTGCCAGTAGTATGGTGGGTGGCACTGAAGCTTTCTTT.